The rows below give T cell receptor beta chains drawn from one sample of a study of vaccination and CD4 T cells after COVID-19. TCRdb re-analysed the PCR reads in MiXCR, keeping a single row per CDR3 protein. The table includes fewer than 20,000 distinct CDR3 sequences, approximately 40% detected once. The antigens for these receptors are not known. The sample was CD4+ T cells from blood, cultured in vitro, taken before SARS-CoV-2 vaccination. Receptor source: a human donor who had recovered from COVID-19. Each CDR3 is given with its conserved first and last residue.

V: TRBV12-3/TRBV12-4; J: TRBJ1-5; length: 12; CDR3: CASSFGVQPQHF
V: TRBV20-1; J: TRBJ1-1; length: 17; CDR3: CSARDGTPQRGNTEAFF
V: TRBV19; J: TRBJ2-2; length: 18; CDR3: CASSRLGQRGLTTGELFF
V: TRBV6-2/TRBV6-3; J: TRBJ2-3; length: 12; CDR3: CASSQSTDTQYF
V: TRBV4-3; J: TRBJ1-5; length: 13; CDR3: CASSQGISQPQHF
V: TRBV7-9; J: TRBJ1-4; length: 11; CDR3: CASSLRGKLFF
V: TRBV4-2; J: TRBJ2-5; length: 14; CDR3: CASSQLSDQETQYF
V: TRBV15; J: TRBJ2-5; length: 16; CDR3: CATSRDTGTNQETQYF
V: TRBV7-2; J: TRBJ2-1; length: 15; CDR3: CASSLVGGLNNEQFF
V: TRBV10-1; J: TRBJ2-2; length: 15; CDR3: CATETDRGSTGELFF
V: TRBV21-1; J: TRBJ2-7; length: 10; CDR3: CASSKAQRTF
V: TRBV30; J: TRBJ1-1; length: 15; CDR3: CAWRGRPPRDTEAFF
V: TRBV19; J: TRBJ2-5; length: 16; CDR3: CASSSGGLGAEQTQYF
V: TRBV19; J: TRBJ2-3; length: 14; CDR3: CASSTRDTSDTQYF
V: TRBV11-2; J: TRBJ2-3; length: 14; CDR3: CASSLVLATDTQYF
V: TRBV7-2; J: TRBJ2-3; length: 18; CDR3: CASSSRGRGTGSPDTQYF
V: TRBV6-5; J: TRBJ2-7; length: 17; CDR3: CASSYSILLAGSYEQYF
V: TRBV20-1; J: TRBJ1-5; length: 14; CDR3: CSASARFGNQSQHF
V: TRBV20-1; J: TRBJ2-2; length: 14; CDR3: CSAPGTTNTGELFF
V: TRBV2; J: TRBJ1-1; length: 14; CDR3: CASSEISFNTEAFF
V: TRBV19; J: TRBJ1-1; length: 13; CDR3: CASSINVQIEAFF
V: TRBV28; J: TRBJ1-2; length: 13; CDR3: CASTSDHEYGYTF
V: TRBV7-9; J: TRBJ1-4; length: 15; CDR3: CASRTGAQGGEKLFF
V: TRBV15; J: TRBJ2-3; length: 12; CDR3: CATSGEPNTQYF
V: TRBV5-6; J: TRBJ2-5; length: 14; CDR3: CASSSRQSQETQYF
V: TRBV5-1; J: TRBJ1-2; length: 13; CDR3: CASSLQGDYGYTF
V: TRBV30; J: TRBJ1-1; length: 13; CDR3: CAWSKGANTEAFF
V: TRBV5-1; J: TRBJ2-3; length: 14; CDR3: CASSPSGGVLAQYF
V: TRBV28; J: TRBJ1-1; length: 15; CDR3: CATRGGGLGNTEAFF
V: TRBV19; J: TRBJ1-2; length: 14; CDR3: CASSISGTGSGYTF
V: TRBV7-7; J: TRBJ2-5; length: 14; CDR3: CASSRAGDQETQYF
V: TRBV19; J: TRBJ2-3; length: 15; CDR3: CASSMAGGFTDTQYF
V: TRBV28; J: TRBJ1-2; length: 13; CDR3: CASTRGRIDGYTF
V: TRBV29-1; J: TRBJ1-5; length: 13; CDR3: CSVVTGINQPQHF
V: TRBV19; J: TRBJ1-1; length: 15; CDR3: CASNEGNRGNTEAFF
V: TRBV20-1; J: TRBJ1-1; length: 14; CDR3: CSARQADWNTEAFF
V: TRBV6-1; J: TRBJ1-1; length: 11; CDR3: CASSGVTEAFF
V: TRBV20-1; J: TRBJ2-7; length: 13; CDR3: CSAPGTGSLEQYF
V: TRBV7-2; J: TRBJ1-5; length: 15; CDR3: CASSDRGGSIPPQHF
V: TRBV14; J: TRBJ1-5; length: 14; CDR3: CASSRQGVNQPQHF